The 20 T cell receptor beta chains below come from one sample, sequenced in a study of control samples from healthy donors and cancer patients. The data were produced by immunoSEQ multiplex PCR, yet TCRdb's version contains in-frame clones alone and is incomplete. The table shows about 92,000 clones, with around 82% occurring only once. The sample taken for sequencing was blood. Receptors originate from a woman in her sixties in good health.

This clone was detected only a few times. The chain uses TRBV7-7 and TRBJ2-5; D is uncertain. Per germline, CDR1 SSHAT and CDR2 FNYEAQ (reference sequence). This CDR3 is built from 12 residues. DNA of the CDR3: TGTGCTACGTCCCGGGACCAAGAGACCCAGTACTTC. Translation: CATSRDQETQYF.

The chain employs TRBV3-1 (or the pseudogene TRBV3-2) and TRBJ1-2; no clear D gene. The CDR3 runs 16 residues. Germline assignment: CDR1 LGHDT and CDR2 YNNKEL (reference sequence). V shed 3 bases and J shed 0 bases, with 14 bases lying between them. DNA for the CDR3: TGTGCCAGCAGCCATTTGACGGGGAATTCTAACTATGGCTACACCTTC. Protein product: CASSHLTGNSNYGYTF.

This clone was counted once. The chain links TRBV28 to TRBJ1-1; no clear D. Trimming took off 3 bases at V and 10 bases at J, with 21 bases between the two ends. Looked up from germline, CDR1 is MDHEN and CDR2 is SYDVKM. The CDR3 is made up of 15 amino acids. DNA for the CDR3: TGTGCCAGCAGTTTCCTCCTGGGGTTAAGTTCACGAGCTTTCTTT. Encoded protein: CASSFLLGLSSRAFF.

The CDR3: CASSSGQGPRGITDTQYF. The DNA of the CDR3 is TGCGCCAGCAGTTCAGGACAGGGTCCCCGAGGGATCACAGATACGCAGTATTTT. The V and J genes are TRBV23-1 and TRBJ2-3, with 8 nucleotides matching TRBD1. TRBV23-1 is an open reading frame whose function is uncertain. Trimming at V came to 5 bases and at J to 2 bases, leaving 15 bases not matched to a gene. The CDR3 totals 18 residues.

The chain has TRBV27 and TRBJ1-4; D is ambiguous. The germline V and J ends were trimmed by 3 bases and 4 bases, with 9 bases remaining between them. The CDR3 contains 14 residues. Germline V gene data show CDR1 as MNHEY and CDR2 as SMNVEV (reference sequence). Here the CDR3 reads CASSFGKGNEKLFF. The CDR3 DNA sequence: TGTGCCAGCAGTTTTGGCAAGGGTAATGAAAAACTGTTTTTT.

V and J are TRBV28 and TRBJ2-1; 7 bases fit TRBD2. This CDR3 contains 13 residues. Germline-derived CDR1 and CDR2 are MDHEN and SYDVKM. The junction had 4 bases not matched to a gene; V was cut back by 5 bases and J by 6 bases. CDR3 DNA: TGTGCCAGCAGTGGCAGCGGGACCAATGAGCAGTTCTTC. This sequence encodes CASSGSGTNEQFF.

This chain uses TRBV3-1 (or the pseudogene TRBV3-2) with TRBJ1-1; tentative D call: TRBD1 (6 bases). CDR3 size: 12 residues. V dropped 7 bases and J dropped 4 bases, with 10 bases sitting between them. Germline V CDR1 and CDR2: LGHDT, YNNKEL (reference sequence). The chain's CDR3 is CASNKGGTEAFF. The CDR3 coding sequence is TGTGCCAGCAATAAGGGGGGCACTGAAGCTTTCTTT.

This clone was observed once. This chain uses TRBV5-5 with TRBJ2-3, with D perhaps matching TRBD2 (6 bases). The CDR3 runs 14 residues. Germline CDR1 and CDR2: SGHKS and YYEKEE (reference sequence). V gave up 1 base and J gave up 6 bases, with 12 bases separating them. CDR3: CASSLRLRGDTQYF. DNA of the CDR3: TGTGCCAGCAGCTTGAGATTACGGGGGGATACGCAGTATTTT.

The CDR3 sequence: CASSLVGSEIQPQHF. DNA of the CDR3: TGTGCCAGCAGCTTAGTAGGGTCAGAAATTCAGCCCCAGCATTTT. V and J are TRBV7-2 and TRBJ1-5; D gene uncertain. Per germline, CDR1 SGHTA and CDR2 FQGNSA. V lost 1 base and J 6 bases, leaving 13 bases between the germline ends. The CDR3 extends over 15 amino acids.

V and J are TRBV7-2 and TRBJ1-3; D is ambiguous. V was trimmed by 5 bases and J by 2 bases, leaving 4 bases between them. Germline CDR1 SGHTA, CDR2 FQGNSA. The CDR3 has 12 residues. The DNA for the CDR3 is TGTGCCAGCAGCCGGCCTGGAAACACCATATATTTT. It is translated as CASSRPGNTIYF.

This rearrangement joins TRBV5-6 to TRBJ1-6; the D is unclear. Germline V gene data show CDR1 as SGHDT and CDR2 as YYEEEE. The CDR3 is 16 residues long. V lost 0 bases and J lost 0, with 7 bases in between. The chain's CDR3 is CASSLGWGSYNSPLHF. The CDR3 nucleotides read TGTGCCAGCAGCTTGGGGTGGGGCTCCTATAATTCACCCCTCCACTTT.

V is TRBV7-8 and J is TRBJ2-4; no clear D gene. The CDR3 spans 13 residues. CDR1 SGHVS and CDR2 FQNEAQ come from the germline V gene. Trimming took off 0 bases at V and 9 bases at J, with 9 bases between the two ends. The CDR3 nucleotides are TGTGCCAGCAGCTTAGCTTTCACGGGCATTCAGTACTTC. Encoded protein: CASSLAFTGIQYF.

This chain links TRBV7-9 with TRBJ2-3, with D tentatively TRBD1 (5 bases). Germline CDR1 and CDR2: SEHNR and FQNEAQ (reference sequence). The CDR3 length is 13 residues. V lost 3 bases and J 5 bases, leaving 9 bases between the germline ends. CDR3 nucleotide sequence: TGTGCCAGCAGCTTGACAGACATAGATACGCAGTATTTT. The encoded protein is CASSLTDIDTQYF.

J is TRBJ1-6 and V is TRBV6-1, with D possibly matching TRBD1 (5 bases). The germline V gene encodes CDR1 MNHNS and CDR2 SASEGT. Trimming removed 0 bases from V and 9 bases from J, with 15 bases in between. The CDR3 extends over 16 amino acids. The CDR3 loop reads CASSEAGVWSTSPLHF. In DNA form, the CDR3 reads TGTGCCAGCAGTGAAGCAGGGGTGTGGAGTACTTCACCCCTCCACTTT.

The chain has TRBV14 and TRBJ2-7; D remains ambiguous. Germline CDR1 and CDR2: SGHDN and FVKESK. The CDR3 has 15 amino acids. Trimming removed 0 bases from V and 5 bases from J, with 14 bases in between. The CDR3 DNA sequence: TGTGCCAGCAGCCAAGAGGGGTCCCCTAGGGACGAGCAGTACTTC. This gives the protein CASSQEGSPRDEQYF.

The genes are TRBV6-4 and TRBJ2-5; 9 nucleotides align to TRBD2. Trimming cost V 4 bases and J 4 bases; bases outside gene matches: 4. This CDR3 spans 14 amino acids. Germline values: CDR1 MRHNA, CDR2 SNTAGT. The CDR3 DNA follows: TGTGCCAGCAGTGTAGGTAGCGGGGGAGAGACCCAGTACTTC. This gives the protein CASSVGSGGETQYF.

This clone was seen only a few times. The chain is built from TRBV7-6 and TRBJ2-3; no firm D call. The CDR3 spans 14 residues. V was shortened by 5 bases and J by 0 bases, with 9 bases between the two germline ends. CDR1 SGHVS and CDR2 FNYEAQ come from the germline V gene. In DNA, the CDR3 is TGTGCCAGCAGCCCCTTCGGCAGCACAGATACGCAGTATTTT. It is translated as CASSPFGSTDTQYF.

This chain joins TRBV1 and TRBJ2-5; the D call in the table, TRBD2, was not verified against the DNA. TRBV1 represents a pseudogene. This CDR3 region has 16 residues. The CDR3 sequence: CTSSQEVGGRIETQYF. The CDR3, as DNA: TGCACCAGCAGCCAAGAGGTCGGGGGGCGGATAGAGACCCAGTACTTC.

V usage is TRBV5-6 and J usage is TRBJ2-2; 7 bases agree with TRBD1. Germline V CDR1 and CDR2: SGHDT, YYEEEE. The CDR3 runs to 16 residues. Trimming at V came to 6 bases and at J to 4 bases, leaving 12 bases not matched to a gene. For the CDR3, the DNA is TGTGCCAGCACCCGAAGAGGGGGCGCGGGCACCGGGGAGCTGTTTTTT. Translating gives CASTRRGGAGTGELFF.

This clone was detected only once. The chain joins TRBV7-2 to TRBJ1-3; 12 bases line up with TRBD1. With V trimmed by 3 bases and J by 1 base, 7 bases remained unmatched. CDR3 length: 18 residues. In germline, CDR1 is SGHTA, CDR2 FQGNSA. CDR3 residues: CASSFRDRGRRSGNTIYF. The DNA for the CDR3 is TGTGCCAGCAGCTTTCGGGACAGGGGGCGTAGGTCTGGAAACACCATATATTTT.